Below are 14 T cell receptor beta chains sequenced from a single sample in a study of cytomegalovirus exposure and HLA in healthy donors (dated by TCRdb to the late 2010s). Libraries were made using the immunoSEQ multiplex PCR assay. The multiplex PCR relied on a mix of 60 forward primers for TCR Vbeta segments and 13 reverse primers for TCR Jbeta segments. This is the immuneACCESS table as TCRdb keeps it, with only in-frame sequences that have V and J called. A part of the clones is gone; compared with another copy, unresolved V genes explain less than half, and the rest is unexplained. The sample yields 100,000 to 150,000 clones; over 60% were counted once. Of the sample, approximately 13% is held by the ten largest clones. The sequencing input was PBMCs. The receptor source for this set is an older woman in good health and CMV-seropositive.

This chain uses TRBV7-8 with TRBJ2-1; 9 positions agree with TRBD2. The CDR3 is 15 residues long. V shed 2 bases and J 1 base; nucleotides not matched to a gene: 0. CDR1 is SGHVS and CDR2 is FQNEAQ in the germline V gene. DNA of the CDR3: TGTGCCAGCAGCTTAAGCGGGGGGTCCTACAATGAGCAGTTCTTC. Its protein is CASSLSGGSYNEQFF.

CDR3 region: CATRQGVTYEQYF. Here the CDR3 DNA reads TGTGCCACCCGACAGGGGGTGACCTACGAGCAGTACTTC. The genes are TRBV2 and TRBJ2-7; 9 positions agree with TRBD1. V lost 10 bases and J lost 2; bases outside the gene matches: 6. This CDR3 contains 13 residues. Germline CDR1 SNHLY, CDR2 FYNNEI.

The gene calls are TRBV7-9 and TRBJ2-7; TRBD1 is a possible D gene (6 bases). The V gene lost 0 bases and the J gene lost 6 bases, with 9 bases spanning the gap. The CDR3 consists of 13 residues. Germline loops: CDR1 SEHNR, CDR2 FQNEAQ (reference sequence). The CDR3 loop reads CASSLAGAIEQYF. The CDR3, as DNA: TGTGCCAGCAGCTTAGCGGGGGCGATCGAGCAGTACTTC.

The rearrangement uses TRBV19 and TRBJ1-5, with D uncertain. The CDR3 spans 14 residues. From germline, CDR1 is LNHDA and CDR2 SQIVND (reference sequence). The V and J ends lost 0 bases and 4 bases respectively, with 7 bases between them. CDR3 DNA sequence: TGTGCCAGTAGTATAGAGTTCGGGAATCAGCCCCAGCATTTT. This translates into CASSIEFGNQPQHF.

This clone was seen just once. The J gene is TRBJ1-1, the V gene TRBV6-5; 9 bases are shared with TRBD1. V lost 4 bases, J lost 8 bases, and 5 bases stayed unmatched. The CDR3 totals 13 residues. Per germline, CDR1 MNHEY and CDR2 SVGAGI. The CDR3 sequence is CASSLRQGGEAFF. DNA for the CDR3: TGTGCCAGCAGTTTACGACAGGGGGGAGAAGCTTTCTTT.

This chain links TRBV18 with TRBJ2-4; D perhaps matches TRBD2 (6 bases). Trimming shortened V by 0 bases and J by 2 bases, and 11 bases separated the two germline ends. Germline V gene lookup returns CDR1 KGHSH and CDR2 LQKENI. The CDR3 is 16 residues long. CDR3: CASSPPGGATKNIQYF. CDR3 DNA sequence: TGTGCCAGCTCACCACCGGGCGGGGCTACCAAAAACATTCAGTACTTC.

V gene TRBV5-6 combines with J gene TRBJ1-3; 8 nucleotides match TRBD1. V was clipped by 4 bases and J by 1 base; unmatched bases: 7. This CDR3 comprises 16 residues. In germline, CDR1 is SGHDT, CDR2 YYEEEE. The DNA of the CDR3 is TGTGCCAGCAGCGCCTGGACAGGGCGTTCTGGAAACACCATATATTTT. As protein: CASSAWTGRSGNTIYF.

The chain combines TRBV30 with TRBJ1-1, with unresolved D. Germline V gene sequence: CDR1 GTSNPN, CDR2 SVGIG (reference sequence). The CDR3 runs to 13 residues. The ends were cut back, 2 bases at V and 1 base at J, with 8 bases in the middle. In DNA form, the CDR3 reads TGTGCCTGGAGTCTGACTCCGAACACTGAAGCTTTCTTT. Translated: CAWSLTPNTEAFF.

The chain has TRBV7-9 and TRBJ1-1; no clear D gene. Germline loops: CDR1 SEHNR, CDR2 FQNEAQ (reference sequence). Trimming left V 5 bases short and J 4 bases short, with 17 bases between. The CDR3 contains 15 residues. The CDR3: CASSIGLPGITEAFF. Here the CDR3 DNA reads TGTGCCAGCAGCATCGGACTTCCTGGCATCACTGAAGCTTTCTTT. Based on the CDR3 plus reference TRBV7-9 and TRBJ1-1, the full variable domain is DTGVSQNPRHKITKRGQNVTFRCDPISEHNRLYWYRQTLGQGPEFLTYFQNEAQLEKSRLLSDRFSAERPKGSFSTLEIQRTEQGDSAMYLCASSIGLPGITEAFFGQGTRLTVV.

The J gene is TRBJ2-7, the V gene TRBV19, with 7 bases fitting TRBD2. CDR3 length: 15 amino acids. V lost 1 base, J lost 3 bases, and 6 bases stayed unmatched. Per the germline V gene, CDR1 is LNHDA and CDR2 is SQIVND (reference sequence). This CDR3 reads CASSIGPRGVYEQYF. Here the CDR3 DNA reads TGTGCCAGTAGTATAGGGCCCCGGGGGGTCTACGAGCAGTACTTC.

The chain employs TRBV5-4 and TRBJ2-6; D may be TRBD2 (7 bases). The CDR3 runs to 18 residues. V lost 3 bases to trimming and J lost 3 bases, with 19 bases between them. Looked up from germline, CDR1 is SGHNT and CDR2 is YYREEE (reference sequence). The CDR3 sequence is CASSSEGGAGDGANVLTF. The DNA of the CDR3 is TGTGCCAGCAGCTCGGAGGGGGGCGCGGGGGATGGGGCCAACGTCCTGACTTTC.

J is TRBJ2-1 and V is TRBV30; no clear D gene. The germline CDR1 and CDR2 sequences are GTSNPN and SVGIG (reference sequence). V was clipped by 0 bases and J by 8 bases, with 5 bases between them. The CDR3 is 11 residues long. This CDR3 reads CAWSVLDEQFF. In DNA form, the CDR3 reads TGTGCCTGGAGTGTACTCGATGAGCAGTTCTTC.

The chain joins TRBV19 to TRBJ2-7; a weak D match, TRBD2 (6 bases). This CDR3 contains 14 residues. V shed 6 bases and J shed 2 bases, with 14 bases lying between them. CDR1 is LNHDA, CDR2 SQIVND, per germline (reference sequence). In DNA, the CDR3 is TGTGCCAGTAGGGACACGGGAGACACCTACGAGCAGTACTTC. Protein sequence: CASRDTGDTYEQYF.

V usage is TRBV30 and J usage is TRBJ2-7; 7 bases line up with TRBD2. The V segment lost 5 bases and the J segment 3 bases; nucleotides outside the gene matches: 7. The length of the CDR3 is 13 residues. Germline CDR1 is GTSNPN and CDR2 is SVGIG (reference sequence). CDR3 nucleotides: TGTGCCTGGGGCCCGGGACTACTCTACGAGCAGTACTTC. Translation gives CAWGPGLLYEQYF.